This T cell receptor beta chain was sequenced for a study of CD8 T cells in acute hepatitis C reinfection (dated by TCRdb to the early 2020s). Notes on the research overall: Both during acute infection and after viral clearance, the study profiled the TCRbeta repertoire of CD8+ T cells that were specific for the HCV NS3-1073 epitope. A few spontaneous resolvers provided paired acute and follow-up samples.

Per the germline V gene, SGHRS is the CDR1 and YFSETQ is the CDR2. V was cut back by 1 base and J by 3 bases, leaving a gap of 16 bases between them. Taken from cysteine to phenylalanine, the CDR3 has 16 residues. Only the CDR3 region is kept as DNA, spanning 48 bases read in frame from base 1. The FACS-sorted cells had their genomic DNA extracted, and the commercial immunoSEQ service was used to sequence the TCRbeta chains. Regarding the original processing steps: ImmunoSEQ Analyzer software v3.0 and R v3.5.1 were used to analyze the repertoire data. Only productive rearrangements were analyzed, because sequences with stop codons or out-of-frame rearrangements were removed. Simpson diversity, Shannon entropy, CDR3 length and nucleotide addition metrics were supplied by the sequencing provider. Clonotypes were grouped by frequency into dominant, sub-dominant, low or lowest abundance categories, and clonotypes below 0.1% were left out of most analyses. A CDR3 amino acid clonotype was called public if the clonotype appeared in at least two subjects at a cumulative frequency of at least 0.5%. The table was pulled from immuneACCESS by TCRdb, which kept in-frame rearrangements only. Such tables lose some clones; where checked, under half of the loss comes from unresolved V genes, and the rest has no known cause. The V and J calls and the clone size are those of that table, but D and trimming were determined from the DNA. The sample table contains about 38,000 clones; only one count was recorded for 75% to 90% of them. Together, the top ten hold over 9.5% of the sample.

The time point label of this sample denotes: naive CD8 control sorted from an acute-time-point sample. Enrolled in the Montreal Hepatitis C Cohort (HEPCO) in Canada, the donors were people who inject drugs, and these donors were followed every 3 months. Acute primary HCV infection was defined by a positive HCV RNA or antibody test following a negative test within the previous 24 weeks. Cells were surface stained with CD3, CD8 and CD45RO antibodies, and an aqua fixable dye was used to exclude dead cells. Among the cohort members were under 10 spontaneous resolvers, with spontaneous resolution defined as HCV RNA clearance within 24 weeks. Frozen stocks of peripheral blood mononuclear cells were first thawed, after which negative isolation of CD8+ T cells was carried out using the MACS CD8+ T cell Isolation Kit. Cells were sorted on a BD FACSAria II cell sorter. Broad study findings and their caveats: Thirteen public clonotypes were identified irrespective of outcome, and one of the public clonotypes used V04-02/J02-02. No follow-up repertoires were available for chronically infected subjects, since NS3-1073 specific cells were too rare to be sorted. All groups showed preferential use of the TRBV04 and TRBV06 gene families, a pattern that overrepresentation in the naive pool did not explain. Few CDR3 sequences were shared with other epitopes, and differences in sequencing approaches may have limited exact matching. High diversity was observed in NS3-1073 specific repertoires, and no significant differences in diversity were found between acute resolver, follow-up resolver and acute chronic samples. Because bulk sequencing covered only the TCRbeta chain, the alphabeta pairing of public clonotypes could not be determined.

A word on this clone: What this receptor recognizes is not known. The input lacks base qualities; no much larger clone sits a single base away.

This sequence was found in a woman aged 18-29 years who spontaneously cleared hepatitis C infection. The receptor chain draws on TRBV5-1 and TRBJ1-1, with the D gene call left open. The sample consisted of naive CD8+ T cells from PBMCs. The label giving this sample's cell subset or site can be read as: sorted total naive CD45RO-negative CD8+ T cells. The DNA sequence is TGCGCCAGCAGCTTGTTACGGGCCGAGGCGGACACTGAAGCTTTCTTT. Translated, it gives CASSLLRAEADTEAFF.